This TCR beta chain was identified during a study of response to subunit inactivated influenza vaccine listed by TCRdb under 2018. The study in broad terms: Deep quantitative profiling of the T cell receptor repertoire was used in the study to follow responses to a trivalent subunit inactivated influenza vaccine.

Libraries were prepared through RT-PCR. Sequencer: Illumina HiSeq 2500. TCRdb trimmed public reads at Q25 via fastp, called clones via MiXCR and kept in-frame beta chains. A single entry per CDR3 protein holds the most common genes and DNA from its merged rows. A total of over 750,000 distinct CDR3 sequences appear in this sample, approximately 22% of them only once. The ten largest make up 9.5% to 13% of the sample. Per the germline V gene (reference sequence), DFQATT is the CDR1 and SNEGSKA is the CDR2. The CDR3 spans 14 residues, from the cysteine through the phenylalanine. Only the CDR3 portion is preserved as DNA: 42 bases, with reading frame beginning at the first base. Trimming takes 5 bases from V and 4 bases from J, and the germline ends sit 17 bases apart. To note about this clonotype: Its antigen is currently not known. No qualities accompany the bases; no much larger clone lies one base away.

What the study reported, not specific to this receptor: The authors suggested that each seasonal influenza vaccination may recruit only a limited number of new T cells.

Sample: PBMCs from blood, taken 5 days after vaccination. This clonotype originated in a man in his forties or fifties who received an inactivated influenza vaccine. Donor details come from another sample of the same person, matched by shared clones. Recombination connected TRBV20-1 to TRBJ1-1; TRBD1 might be the D gene, on 5 matching bases. The sequenced DNA is TGCAGTGCTGGTTCCGGGGGTCCTGCCACTGAAGCTTTCTTT. Its translation reads: CSAGSGGPATEAFF.